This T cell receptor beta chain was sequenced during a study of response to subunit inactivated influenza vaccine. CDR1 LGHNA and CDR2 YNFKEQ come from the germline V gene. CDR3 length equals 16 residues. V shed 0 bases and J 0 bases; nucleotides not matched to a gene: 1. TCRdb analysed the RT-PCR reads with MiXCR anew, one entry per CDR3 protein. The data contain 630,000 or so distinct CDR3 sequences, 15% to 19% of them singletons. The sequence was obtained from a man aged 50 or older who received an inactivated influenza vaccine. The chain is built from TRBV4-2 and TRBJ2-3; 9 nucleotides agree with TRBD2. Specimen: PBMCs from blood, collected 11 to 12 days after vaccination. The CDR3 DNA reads TGTGCCAGCAGCCAAGATCTAGCGGGGAGCACAGATACGCAGTATTTT. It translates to CASSQDLAGSTDTQYF.